Here is one T cell receptor beta chain with its context. Antigen specificity is unknown. The data were obtained in a study of cytomegalovirus exposure and HLA in healthy donors. General study points: In vitro testing confirmed three CMV-associated chains as specific for CMV antigens.

Amplification used 60 Vbeta primers and 13 Jbeta primers. TCRdb's table, derived via immunoSEQ multiplex PCR, lists solely in-frame clones and lacks some. The profile shows around 120,000 clones, more than 65% of them singletons. V dropped 1 base and J dropped 2 bases, with 9 bases sitting between them. The CDR3 loop spans 14 amino acids. Germline values: CDR1 PRHDT, CDR2 FYEKMQ (reference sequence). The TCR comes from a man aged 18-30 years in good health and CMV-seronegative. This rearrangement joins TRBV13 to TRBJ2-7; D gene uncertain. The sequenced sample was PBMCs. CDR3 sequence reads: CASSLETSAYEQYF. The DNA of the CDR3 is TGTGCCAGCAGCTTAGAAACGTCGGCCTACGAGCAGTACTTC. Full variable domain (outside the CDR3, taken from reference TRBV13 and TRBJ2-7): AAGVIQSPRHLIKEKRETATLKCYPIPRHDTVYWYQQGPGQDPQFLISFYEKMQSDKGSIPDRFSAQQFSDYHSELNMSSLELGDSALYFCASSLETSAYEQYFGPGTRLTVT.